This T cell receptor beta chain is drawn from a study of beta chain features in type 1 diabetes. Study-level results: Any HLA effect on TCRB rearrangement was left unresolved by small sub-analyses. There was a moderate but significant shortening of TCRB CDR3s in all four CD4+ subsets of Type 1 diabetes patients.

The table lists this clone with a few counts. Its antigen is undetermined. Sequencing targeted expressed TCRB transcripts, as all isolated RNA had been reverse transcribed. TCRdb's copy holds only in-frame clones and misses some; the assay was immunoSEQ multiplex PCR. The data show about 640,000 clones, 9.5% to 15% seen once. Purity above 98% was achieved in all sorted populations. The TCR sequence derives from a man aged 25-40 years with type 1 diabetes. Sequenced: naive CD4+ T cells from blood.

CDR3 loop: CASSEATSYEQYF. The DNA for the CDR3 is TGTGCCAGCAGTGAAGCGACTAGCTACGAGCAGTACTTC. The rearrangement joins TRBV2 to TRBJ2-7, with a weak D call TRBD2 (6 bases). This CDR3 spans 13 amino acids. The V end lost 0 bases, the J end lost 3 bases, and 6 bases lay between the germline ends. From germline, CDR1 is SNHLY and CDR2 FYNNEI. Based on the CDR3 plus reference TRBV2 and TRBJ2-7, the full variable domain is EPEVTQTPSHQVTQMGQEVILRCVPISNHLYFYWYRQILGQKVEFLVSFYNNEISEKSEIFDDQFSVERPDGSNFTLKIRSTKLEDSAMYFCASSEATSYEQYFGPGTRLTVT.